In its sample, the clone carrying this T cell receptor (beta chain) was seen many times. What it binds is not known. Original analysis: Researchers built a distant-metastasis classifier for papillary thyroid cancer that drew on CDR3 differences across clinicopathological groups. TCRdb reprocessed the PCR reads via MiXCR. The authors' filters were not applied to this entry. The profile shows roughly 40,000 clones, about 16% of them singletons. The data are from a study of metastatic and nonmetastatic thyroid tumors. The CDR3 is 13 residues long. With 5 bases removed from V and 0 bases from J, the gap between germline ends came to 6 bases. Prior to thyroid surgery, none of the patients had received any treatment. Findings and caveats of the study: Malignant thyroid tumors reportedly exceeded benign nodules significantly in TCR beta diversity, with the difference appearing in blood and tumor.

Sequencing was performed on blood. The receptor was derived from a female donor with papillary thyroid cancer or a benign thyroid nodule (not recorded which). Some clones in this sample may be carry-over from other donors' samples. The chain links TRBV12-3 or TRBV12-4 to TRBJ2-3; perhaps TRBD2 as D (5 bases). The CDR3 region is CASSRTSTDTQYF. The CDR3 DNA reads TGTGCCAGCAGTCGGACTAGCACAGATACGCAGTATTTT.